The next 17 T cell receptor beta chains were all read from a single sample in a study of blood T cell repertoires in COVID-19. The table came from immunoSEQ multiplex PCR; TCRdb's copy has only in-frame clones and leaves some out. Among over 200,000 clones listed, about 81% were seen once. Source material: PBMCs or T cells enriched from blood (not recorded which). The receptors shown here come from a man in his forties who had recovered from COVID-19.

The sample holds many counts of this clone. The chain uses TRBV2 and TRBJ1-1, with a possible D match to TRBD1 (5 bases). With 3 bases removed from V and 4 bases from J, the gap between germline ends came to 21 bases. This CDR3 contains 17 residues. Germline loops: CDR1 SNHLY, CDR2 FYNNEI. The CDR3 region is CASSDESYGKGSTEAFF. As DNA, the CDR3 is TGTGCCAGCAGTGATGAATCATATGGAAAGGGGTCCACTGAAGCTTTCTTT. The whole variable domain, filled in from reference TRBV2 and TRBJ1-1, reads EPEVTQTPSHQVTQMGQEVILRCVPISNHLYFYWYRQILGQKVEFLVSFYNNEISEKSEIFDDQFSVERPDGSNFTLKIRSTKLEDSAMYFCASSDESYGKGSTEAFFGQGTRLTVV.

The chain uses TRBV19 and TRBJ2-7; the D gene is possibly TRBD2 (6 bases). The length of the CDR3 is 17 residues. Germline values: CDR1 LNHDA, CDR2 SQIVND (reference sequence). Trimming left V 0 bases short and J 3 bases short, with 18 bases between. Here the CDR3 reads CASSIDERRERVYEQYF. For the CDR3, the DNA is TGTGCCAGTAGTATAGATGAGCGGAGGGAGAGGGTCTACGAGCAGTACTTC.

This sequence joins TRBV7-9 and TRBJ1-1, with D hard to call. This CDR3 is 13 amino acids long. Germline-derived CDR1 and CDR2 are SEHNR and FQNEAQ (reference sequence). The V and J ends lost 5 bases and 0 bases respectively, with 7 bases between them. The chain's CDR3 is CASSLQVNTEAFF. In DNA, the CDR3 is TGTGCCAGCAGCCTTCAGGTGAACACTGAAGCTTTCTTT.

J is TRBJ2-6 and V is TRBV18; D gene uncertain. The germline gives CDR1 KGHSH, CDR2 LQKENI. V was clipped by 3 bases and J by 4 bases, with 4 bases between them. The CDR3 spans 13 residues. CDR3 coding DNA: TGTGCCAGCTCACCGGGCGGGGCCAACGTCCTGACTTTC. Amino acid sequence: CASSPGGANVLTF.

This chain joins TRBV3-1 (or the pseudogene TRBV3-2) and TRBJ2-1, with TRBD2 identical over 13 bases. CDR1 LGHDT and CDR2 YNNKEL come from the germline V gene (reference sequence). Trimming removed 4 bases from V and 9 bases from J; junction bases left unmatched: 12. The CDR3 runs to 17 residues. As DNA, the CDR3 is TGTGCCAGCAGCCCCTGGGCTGGGACTAGCGGGAATATTGAGCAGTTCTTC. Protein: CASSPWAGTSGNIEQFF.

The rearrangement uses TRBV18 and TRBJ1-2; D is ambiguous. The V end was cut by 2 bases, the J end by 1 base, with 5 bases between. Germline V CDR1 and CDR2: KGHSH, LQKENI. The CDR3 totals 13 residues. The chain's CDR3 is CASSPELNYGYTF. CDR3 coding DNA: TGTGCCAGCTCACCAGAACTTAACTATGGCTACACCTTC.

CDR3 region: CASSVRGPTDTQYF. The CDR3 bases are TGTGCCAGCAGCGTCAGGGGCCCCACAGATACGCAGTATTTT. V usage is TRBV9 and J usage is TRBJ2-3; perhaps TRBD1 as D (6 bases). The CDR3 runs to 14 residues. Germline CDR1 is SGDLS and CDR2 is YYNGEE. The V and J ends lost 2 bases and 2 bases respectively, with 9 bases between them.

The CDR3 coding sequence is TGTGCCAGCAGTTTGTTCGGTCCGGGGGTCGAGCAGTACTTC. It yields the protein CASSLFGPGVEQYF. The V and J genes are TRBV28 and TRBJ2-7; possibly TRBD2 for D (6 bases). The germline V and J ends were trimmed by 3 bases and 6 bases, with 15 bases remaining between them. Germline loops: CDR1 MDHEN, CDR2 SYDVKM. This CDR3 comprises 14 residues.

J is TRBJ2-7 and V is TRBV11-2; possibly TRBD1 for D (5 bases). This CDR3 contains 11 residues. Deletions cut 1 base from V and 7 bases from J, with 5 bases between. Germline V CDR1 and CDR2: SGHAT, FQNNGV. CDR3 in DNA: TGTGCCAGCAGCTTAGGACAGGAGCAGTACTTC. Encoded protein: CASSLGQEQYF. Filled out from reference TRBV11-2 and TRBJ2-7, the complete variable domain reads EAGVAQSPRYKIIEKRQSVAFWCNPISGHATLYWYQQILGQGPKLLIQFQNNGVVDDSQLPKDRFSAERLKGVDSTLKIQPAKLEDSAVYLCASSLGQEQYFGPGTRLTVT.

J is TRBJ1-1 and V is TRBV11-2, with 9 bases identical to TRBD1. This CDR3 comprises 14 residues. Germline V CDR1 and CDR2: SGHAT, FQNNGV. Losses at the gene ends were 6 bases for V and 1 base for J; bases not matched to a gene: 3. CDR3 coding DNA: TGTGCCAGCAGACAGACAGGGGGGAACACTGAAGCTTTCTTT. As protein: CASRQTGGNTEAFF. The full variable domain, in which reference TRBV11-2 and TRBJ1-1 provide the parts outside the CDR3, is EAGVAQSPRYKIIEKRQSVAFWCNPISGHATLYWYQQILGQGPKLLIQFQNNGVVDDSQLPKDRFSAERLKGVDSTLKIQPAKLEDSAVYLCASRQTGGNTEAFFGQGTRLTVV.

The chain joins TRBV11-3 to TRBJ2-2; D may be TRBD2 (5 bases). Germline lookup yields CDR1 SGHNT and CDR2 YENEEA. V was cut by 2 bases and J by 2 bases, with 9 bases left in between. CDR3 length: 15 residues. The CDR3 spells CASSLRGLNTGELFF. The CDR3 nucleotides are TGTGCCAGCAGCTTACGGGGATTAAACACCGGGGAGCTGTTTTTT.

The chain links TRBV21-1 to TRBJ2-3; the table's D gene call, TRBD2, was not cross checked with the DNA. TRBV21-1 is classified as a pseudogene. This CDR3 is 16 amino acids long. CDR3 residues: CASSKGPSGGTDTQYF. In DNA form, the CDR3 reads TGTGCCAGCAGCAAAGGCCCTAGCGGGGGCACAGATACGCAGTATTTT.

The chain links TRBV5-8 to TRBJ1-2; 8 bases agree with TRBD1. Looked up from germline, CDR1 is SGHTS and CDR2 is YDEGEE. The CDR3 length is 18 residues. V lost 3 bases and J lost 4; bases outside the gene matches: 17. This CDR3 reads CASSSLTGDPVGGYGYTF. The CDR3, as DNA: TGTGCCAGCAGCTCCTTGACAGGGGATCCGGTGGGAGGCTATGGCTACACCTTC.

The chain is built from TRBV7-8 and TRBJ2-2; 9 positions match TRBD2. The germline CDR1 and CDR2 sequences are SGHVS and FQNEAQ. The CDR3 totals 16 residues. V shed 6 bases and J 0 bases; nucleotides not matched to a gene: 5. CDR3 DNA: TGTGCCAGCAGGAAGGGACTAGCAGCGAACACCGGGGAGCTGTTTTTT. Its protein is CASRKGLAANTGELFF.

This chain links TRBV27 with TRBJ1-6; D gene unclear. CDR1 and CDR2 from the germline V gene are MNHEY and SMNVEV (reference sequence). V dropped 4 bases and J dropped 5 bases, with 21 bases sitting between them. The length of the CDR3 is 18 residues. In DNA form, the CDR3 reads TGTGCCAGCAGTTCGATCCCCCCGGGGTTCTCGGATAATTCACCCCTCCACTTT. Encoded protein: CASSSIPPGFSDNSPLHF.

In its sample, this clone was seen once. The chain employs TRBV2 and TRBJ1-2, with TRBD1 identical over 7 bases. Germline values: CDR1 SNHLY, CDR2 FYNNEI. This CDR3 region has 16 residues. V trimming: 6 bases; J trimming: 8 bases; junction bases outside the gene matches: 18. CDR3: CASSLTQRQGARGYTF. The CDR3 DNA is TGTGCCAGCAGCCTAACTCAAAGACAGGGAGCAAGAGGCTACACCTTC. Together with reference TRBV2 and TRBJ1-2, the CDR3 gives the full variable domain: EPEVTQTPSHQVTQMGQEVILRCVPISNHLYFYWYRQILGQKVEFLVSFYNNEISEKSEIFDDQFSVERPDGSNFTLKIRSTKLEDSAMYFCASSLTQRQGARGYTFGSGTRLTVV.

This chain's CDR3 is CASSFPTDRRYSNQPQHF. In DNA form, the CDR3 reads TGTGCCAGTAGTTTCCCCACTGACAGGAGATATAGCAATCAGCCCCAGCATTTT. This chain joins TRBV19 and TRBJ1-5; D is possibly TRBD1 (6 bases). V was shortened by 5 bases and J by 0 bases, with 20 bases between the two germline ends. The CDR3 covers 18 residues. Germline V CDR1 and CDR2: LNHDA, SQIVND (reference sequence).